One and the same sample provided the 2 T cell receptor beta chains below, sequenced in a study of T cells in tuberculosis. The table came from immunoSEQ multiplex PCR; TCRdb's copy has only in-frame clones and leaves some out. The sample holds roughly 35,000 clones; over 90% are singletons and the top ten take 6.5% to 8.5%. The specimen was PBMCs. Receptors originate from a donor aged 10-29 years with latent tuberculosis or without tuberculosis infection.

This CDR3 is CASSLGQGGTEAFF. The CDR3 DNA reads as TGTGCCAGCAGCCTAGGACAGGGGGGCACTGAAGCTTTCTTT. This rearrangement joins TRBV6-5 to TRBJ1-1; 10 bases agree with TRBD1. Germline CDR1 MNHEY, CDR2 SVGAGI. CDR3 length: 14 amino acids. V was pared by 6 bases and J by 4 bases, with 5 bases of the junction left unmatched.

The chain joins TRBV2 to TRBJ1-4; D not resolved. V lost 3 bases and J 1 base, leaving 6 bases between the germline ends. The CDR3 extends over 14 amino acids. CDR1 and CDR2 from the germline V gene are SNHLY and FYNNEI. Here the CDR3 DNA reads TGTGCCAGCAGTGAGAGGCAAACTAATGAAAAACTGTTTTTT. As protein: CASSERQTNEKLFF.